A selection of T cell receptor beta chains follows, all from one sample in a study of CD8+ T cells in alopecia areata. The method was immunoSEQ multiplex PCR; TCRdb's version includes in-frame clones alone and lacks a portion of them. Of about 200,000 clones listed, about 60% are singletons. This specimen consisted of CD4+ T cells sorted from blood, obtained at week 0. The receptor set was obtained from a human donor with alopecia areata. Both conserved end residues are part of each CDR3. Clone size is given for some rows only: seen once, a few or many times, or a class if the clone is expanded.

clone_size,v_call,j_call,cdr3_aa
.,TRBV5-1,TRBJ1-1,CASSFGSGGRNTEAFF
.,TRBV30,TRBJ1-1,CAWSSQGGTEAFF
.,TRBV6-5,TRBJ2-7,CASSYVGRNEQYF
once,TRBV15,TRBJ1-2,CATSRRTGSNYGYTF
once,TRBV7-9,TRBJ2-2,CASGGASGELFF
few,TRBV15,TRBJ1-5,CATSRDTPHGGGNQPQHF
few,TRBV18,TRBJ1-4,CASSPERALGEKLFF
.,TRBV10-2,TRBJ2-2,CAIGTANTGELFF
.,TRBV7-9,TRBJ2-1,CASSLVASARYNEQFF
few,TRBV29-1,TRBJ2-4,CSAGQVNIQYF
.,TRBV30,TRBJ2-6,CAWSEGGKIAGANVLTF
.,TRBV30,TRBJ2-5,CAWRRKGVGETQYF
few,TRBV5-1,TRBJ1-2,CASSLAVTNYGYTF
few,TRBV5-1,TRBJ1-5,CASSLRDERFNQPQHF
few,TRBV7-9,TRBJ1-3,CASSLSRTGGSGNTIYF
.,TRBV7-9,TRBJ1-2,CASSPSFLGQGASHYGYTF
once,TRBV29-1,TRBJ1-2,CSVVLQETNYGYTF
.,TRBV15,TRBJ1-5,CATSQVGGVNQPQHF
.,TRBV30,TRBJ2-7,CAWSLGLRYEQYF
.,TRBV5-1,TRBJ2-7,CASSRNSAEQYF
.,TRBV5-4,TRBJ2-7,CASSLRGGRGYEQYF
.,TRBV30,TRBJ1-1,CAWIRAHEAFF
few,TRBV5-1,TRBJ2-7,CASSLEPGQAYEQYF
.,TRBV29-1,TRBJ1-2,CSVSLGQYYGYTF
.,TRBV29-1,TRBJ2-7,CSVEDQGASGIGYEQYF
.,TRBV30,TRBJ1-5,CAWSDWGAPNQPQHF
many,TRBV18,TRBJ1-1,CASSPEGMGTFF
few,TRBV29-1,TRBJ2-7,CSVEKASGAFYEQYF
.,TRBV15,TRBJ2-5,CATSRGLGGARETQYF
many,TRBV4-1,TRBJ1-3,CASSRAGVAHLGNTIYF
.,TRBV30,TRBJ1-1,CALDRGDTEAFF
.,TRBV30,TRBJ2-1,CAWSSMTRTGVPYNEQFF
few,TRBV30,TRBJ2-1,CAWGRDWVQFF
.,TRBV7-2,TRBJ2-1,CASSLVGAVSYNEQFF
few,TRBV7-9,TRBJ2-5,CASSSDRDSGRETQYF
.,TRBV18,TRBJ2-3,CASSPQGLRTDTQYF